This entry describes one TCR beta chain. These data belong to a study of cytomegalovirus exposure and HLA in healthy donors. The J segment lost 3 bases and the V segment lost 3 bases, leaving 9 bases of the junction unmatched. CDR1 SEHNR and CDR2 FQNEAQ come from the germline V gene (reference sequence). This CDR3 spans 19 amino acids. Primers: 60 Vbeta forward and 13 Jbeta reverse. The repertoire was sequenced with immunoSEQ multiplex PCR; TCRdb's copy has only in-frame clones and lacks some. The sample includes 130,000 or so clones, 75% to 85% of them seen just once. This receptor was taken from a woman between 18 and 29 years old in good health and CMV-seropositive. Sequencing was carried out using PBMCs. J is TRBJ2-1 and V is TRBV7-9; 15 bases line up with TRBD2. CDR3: CASSLVTGTSGRNYNEQFF. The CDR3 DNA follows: TGTGCCAGCAGCTTGGTTACCGGGACTAGCGGGAGGAACTACAATGAGCAGTTCTTC.